This T cell receptor (beta chain) was obtained from a study of OX40 agonist ivuxolimab in advanced cancers. The CDR3 spans 14 residues. Trimming cost V 5 bases and J 3 bases, with 14 bases left between them. Per germline, CDR1 SGHTA and CDR2 FQGNSA. Profiled with immunoSEQ multiplex PCR; TCRdb holds only in-frame clones, not every one. The sample has tens of thousands of clones; approximately 94% are singletons. Here the sequenced sample was CD4+ or CD8+ T cells sorted from blood, taken in a trial of the OX40 agonist ivuxolimab. The receptor was isolated from an adult with an advanced solid tumor such as melanoma, head and neck, liver or kidney cancer. This chain connects TRBV7-2 to TRBJ2-7; no definite D call. CDR3 coding DNA: TGTGCCAGCAGCCACGGGCTGGGGTTCTACGAGCAGTACTTC. Translation: CASSHGLGFYEQYF. The full variable domain, its missing parts supplied by reference TRBV7-2 and TRBJ2-7, is GAGVSQSPSNKVTEKGKDVELRCDPISGHTALYWYRQSLGQGLEFLIYFQGNSAPDKSGLPSDRFSAERTGGSVSTLTIQRTQQEDSAVYLCASSHGLGFYEQYFGPGTRLTVT.